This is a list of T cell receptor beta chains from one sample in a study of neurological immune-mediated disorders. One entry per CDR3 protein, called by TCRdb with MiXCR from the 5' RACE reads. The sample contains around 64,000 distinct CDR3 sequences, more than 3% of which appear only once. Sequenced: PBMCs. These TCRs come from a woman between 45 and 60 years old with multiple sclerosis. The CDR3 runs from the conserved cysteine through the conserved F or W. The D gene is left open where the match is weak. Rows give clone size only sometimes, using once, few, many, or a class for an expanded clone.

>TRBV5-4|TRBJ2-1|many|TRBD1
CASSLLAGTGRKDEQFF
TGTGCCAGCAGCTTGTTAGCCGGGACAGGGCGGAAGGATGAGCAGTTCTTC
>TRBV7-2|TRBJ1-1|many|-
CASSWGGVAEAFF
TGTGCCAGCAGCTGGGGGGGAGTGGCTGAAGCTTTCTTT
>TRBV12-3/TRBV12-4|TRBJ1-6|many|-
CASSLETAPLHF
TGTGCCAGCAGTTTAGAGACAGCACCCCTCCACTTT
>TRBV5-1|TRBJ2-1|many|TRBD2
CASSLARLAGDNEQFF
TGCGCCAGCAGCTTGGCCAGACTAGCGGGAGACAATGAGCAGTTCTTC
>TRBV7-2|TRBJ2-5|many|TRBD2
CASSRGLAGRRETQYF
TGTGCCAGCAGTCGAGGACTAGCGGGACGAAGGGAGACCCAGTACTTC
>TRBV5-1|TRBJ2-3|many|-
CASSASGRDTDTQYF
TGCGCCAGCAGCGCCTCGGGACGAGACACAGATACGCAGTATTTT
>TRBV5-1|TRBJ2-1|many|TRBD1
CASSLTGTGGYGEQFF
TGCGCCAGCAGCCTAACGGGAACAGGGGGATATGGTGAGCAGTTCTTC
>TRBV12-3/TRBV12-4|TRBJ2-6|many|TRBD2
CASSNNPSGGAIGANVLTF
TGTGCCAGCAGCAACAATCCAAGCGGGGGGGCGATTGGGGCCAACGTCCTGACTTTC
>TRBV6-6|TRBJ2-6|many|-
CASRPQPGLGSGANVLTF
TGTGCCAGCAGGCCTCAACCGGGACTGGGCTCTGGGGCCAACGTCCTGACTTTC
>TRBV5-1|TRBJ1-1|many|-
CASSLEAGMNTEAFF
TGCGCCAGCAGCTTGGAGGCGGGGATGAACACTGAAGCTTTCTTT
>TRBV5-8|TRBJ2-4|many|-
CASSIASKNIQYF
TGTGCCAGCAGCATAGCATCCAAAAACATTCAGTACTTC
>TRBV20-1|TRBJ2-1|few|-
CSAREAGSSYNEQFF
TGCAGTGCTAGAGAAGCAGGAAGCTCCTACAATGAGCAGTTCTTC
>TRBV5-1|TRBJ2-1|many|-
CASSDARNNEQFF
TGCGCCAGCAGCGATGCTAGAAACAATGAGCAGTTCTTC
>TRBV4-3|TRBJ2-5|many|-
CASSQDRRGPKTQYF
TGCGCCAGCAGCCAAGATAGGCGGGGGCCAAAGACCCAGTACTTC
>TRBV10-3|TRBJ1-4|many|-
CAISEQAATNEKLFF
TGTGCCATCAGCGAACAGGCAGCCACTAATGAAAAACTGTTTTTT
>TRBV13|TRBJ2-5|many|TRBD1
CASAVGALGQGKETQYF
TGTGCCAGCGCAGTAGGAGCGCTGGGACAGGGGAAAGAGACCCAGTACTTC
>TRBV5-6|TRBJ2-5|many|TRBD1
CASSWTGPQETQYF
TGTGCCAGCAGCTGGACAGGGCCCCAAGAGACCCAGTACTTC
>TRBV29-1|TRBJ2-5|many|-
CSVERERETQYF
TGCAGCGTTGAGAGGGAGAGGGAGACCCAGTACTTC
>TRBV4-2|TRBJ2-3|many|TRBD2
CASSRSLAGVSTDTQYF
TGTGCCAGCAGCCGCTCACTAGCGGGGGTATCCACAGATACGCAGTATTTT
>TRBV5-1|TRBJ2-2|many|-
CASSSAGQTGELFF
TGCGCCAGCAGCTCGGCGGGGCAGACCGGGGAGCTGTTTTTT
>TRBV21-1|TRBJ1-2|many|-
CASSKEPRGADSNSNYGYTF
TGTGCCAGCAGCAAAGAACCGAGGGGCGCGGACTCTAATTCTAACTATGGCTACACCTTC
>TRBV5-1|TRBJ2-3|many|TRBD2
CASSSDSGMDTQYF
TGCGCCAGCAGCTCGGATAGCGGGATGGATACGCAGTATTTT
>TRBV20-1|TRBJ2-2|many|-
CSASPSLATGELFF
TGCAGTGCTAGTCCCTCGTTGGCCACCGGGGAGCTGTTTTTT
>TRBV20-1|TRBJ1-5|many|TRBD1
CSARPLTGGWNQPQHF
TGCAGTGCTAGACCCCTTACAGGGGGCTGGAATCAGCCCCAGCATTTT
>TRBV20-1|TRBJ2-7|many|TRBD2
CSAPSGGPSGEQYF
TGCAGTGCTCCCTCGGGGGGGCCCTCGGGCGAGCAGTACTTC
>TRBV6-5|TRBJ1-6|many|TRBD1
CASSDRVSPLHF
TGTGCCAGCAGTGACAGGGTTTCACCCCTCCACTTT
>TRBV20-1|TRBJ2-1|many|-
CSEEGRGYNEQFF
TGCAGTGAGGAAGGACGGGGCTACAATGAGCAGTTCTTC
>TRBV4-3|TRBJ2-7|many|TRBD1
CASSPGTGSRPYEQYF
TGCGCCAGCAGCCCCGGGACAGGGAGTAGACCCTACGAGCAGTACTTC
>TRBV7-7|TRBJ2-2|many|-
CASSLEWRENTGELFF
TGTGCCAGCAGCTTAGAGTGGCGGGAGAACACCGGGGAGCTGTTTTTT
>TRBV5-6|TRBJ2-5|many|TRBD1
CASIDRGRGYQETQYF
TGTGCCAGCATCGACAGGGGGCGAGGGTACCAAGAGACCCAGTACTTC
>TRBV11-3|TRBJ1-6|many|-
CASSSGLSNSPLHF
TGTGCCAGCAGCTCGGGACTGAGTAATTCACCCCTCCACTTT
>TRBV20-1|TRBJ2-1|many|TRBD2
CSATSSGGELF
TGCAGTGCTACCTCTAGCGGGGGCGAGCTCTTC
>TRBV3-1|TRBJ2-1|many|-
CASSLSGGNEQFF
TGTGCCAGCAGCCTAAGCGGCGGTAATGAGCAGTTCTTC
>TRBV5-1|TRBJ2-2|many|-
CASSIRQTGELFF
TGCGCCAGCAGCATAAGACAGACCGGGGAGCTGTTTTTT
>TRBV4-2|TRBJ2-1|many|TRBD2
CASSQPGLAPIGGEQFF
TGTGCCAGCAGCCAACCCGGACTAGCTCCCATCGGAGGTGAGCAGTTCTTC
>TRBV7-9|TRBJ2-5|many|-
CASSLIGVGETQYF
TGTGCCAGCAGCTTAATAGGGGTGGGAGAGACCCAGTACTTC
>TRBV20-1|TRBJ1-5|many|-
CSARESGVGNQPQHF
TGCAGTGCTAGAGAGTCGGGGGTGGGCAATCAGCCCCAGCATTTT
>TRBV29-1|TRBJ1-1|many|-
CSVLGARNTEAFF
TGCAGCGTTTTAGGAGCCAGGAACACTGAAGCTTTCTTT
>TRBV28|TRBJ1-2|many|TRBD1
CASSPRTGYGYTF
TGTGCCAGCAGTCCCCGGACAGGTTATGGCTACACCTTC
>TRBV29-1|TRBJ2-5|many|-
CSVEGEETQYF
TGCAGCGTTGAGGGGGAAGAGACCCAGTACTTC
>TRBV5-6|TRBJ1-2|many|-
CASSGGQGNYGYTF
TGTGCCAGCAGCGGGGGTCAGGGTAACTATGGCTACACCTTC
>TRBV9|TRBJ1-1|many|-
CASSLRDYNEAFF
TGTGCCAGCAGCCTTCGGGATTATAATGAAGCTTTCTTT
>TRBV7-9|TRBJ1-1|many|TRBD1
CASSPRTGMSTEAFF
TGTGCCAGCAGCCCCCGGACAGGTATGAGCACTGAAGCTTTCTTT
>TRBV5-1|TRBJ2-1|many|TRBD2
CASSYGLTSGGYNEQFF
TGCGCCAGCAGCTACGGGCTTACTAGCGGGGGATACAATGAGCAGTTCTTC
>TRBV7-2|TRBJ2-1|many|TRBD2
CASSLGLAANNEQFF
TGTGCCAGCAGCTTAGGACTAGCGGCAAACAATGAGCAGTTCTTC
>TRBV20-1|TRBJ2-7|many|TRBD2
CSARDPSGSYEQYF
TGCAGTGCTAGGGATCCTAGCGGGAGCTACGAGCAGTACTTC
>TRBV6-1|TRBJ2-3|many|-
CASTLGVIDTQYF
TGTGCCAGCACCCTAGGGGTAATAGATACGCAGTATTTT
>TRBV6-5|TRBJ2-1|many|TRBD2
CASSSLTSGRHNEQFF
TGTGCCAGCAGTTCCCTGACTAGCGGGAGACACAATGAGCAGTTCTTC
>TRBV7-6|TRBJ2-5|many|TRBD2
CASSPNSGGEIQYF
TGTGCCAGCTCCCCGAACAGCGGGGGGGAAATCCAGTACTTC
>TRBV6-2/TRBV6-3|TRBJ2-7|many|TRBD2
CASRRSLAGAGEQYF
TGTGCCAGCAGGCGATCGTTAGCGGGAGCTGGCGAGCAGTACTTC
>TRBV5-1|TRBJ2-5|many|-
CASSYLGNRIQETQYF
TGCGCCAGCAGTTATCTGGGAAACAGAATACAAGAGACCCAGTACTTC
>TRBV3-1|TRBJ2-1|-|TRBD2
CASSPYGRAYCNEQFF
TGTGCCAGCAGCCCTTACGGGAGGGCCTACTGCAATGAGCAGTTCTTC
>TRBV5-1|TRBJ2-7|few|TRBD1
CASSLAGDSYEQYF
TGCGCCAGCAGCTTGGCAGGGGACAGCTACGAGCAGTACTTC
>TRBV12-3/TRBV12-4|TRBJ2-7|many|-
CASSQQISVEQYF
TGTGCCAGCAGCCAACAGATATCCGTCGAGCAGTACTTC
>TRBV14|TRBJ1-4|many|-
CASSQERSGHLEKLFF
TGTGCCAGCAGCCAAGAAAGGTCCGGGCACCTCGAAAAACTGTTTTTT
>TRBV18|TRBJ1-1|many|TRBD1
CASSPLRDRGFGRTEAFF
TGTGCCAGCTCACCACTCCGGGACAGGGGCTTTGGGCGCACTGAAGCTTTCTTT
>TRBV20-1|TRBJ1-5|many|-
CSASDHDGPQPQHF
TGCAGTGCTAGTGACCACGATGGGCCTCAGCCCCAGCATTTT
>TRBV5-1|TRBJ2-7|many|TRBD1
CASSHQTGGSYEQYF
TGCGCCAGCAGCCACCAGACAGGGGGCTCCTACGAGCAGTACTTC
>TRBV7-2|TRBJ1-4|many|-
CASRIEGSNEKLFF
TGTGCCAGCAGAATTGAGGGCAGTAATGAAAAACTGTTTTTT
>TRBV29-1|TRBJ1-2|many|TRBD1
CSERTGNGYTF
TGCAGCGAACGGACAGGGAATGGCTACACCTTC